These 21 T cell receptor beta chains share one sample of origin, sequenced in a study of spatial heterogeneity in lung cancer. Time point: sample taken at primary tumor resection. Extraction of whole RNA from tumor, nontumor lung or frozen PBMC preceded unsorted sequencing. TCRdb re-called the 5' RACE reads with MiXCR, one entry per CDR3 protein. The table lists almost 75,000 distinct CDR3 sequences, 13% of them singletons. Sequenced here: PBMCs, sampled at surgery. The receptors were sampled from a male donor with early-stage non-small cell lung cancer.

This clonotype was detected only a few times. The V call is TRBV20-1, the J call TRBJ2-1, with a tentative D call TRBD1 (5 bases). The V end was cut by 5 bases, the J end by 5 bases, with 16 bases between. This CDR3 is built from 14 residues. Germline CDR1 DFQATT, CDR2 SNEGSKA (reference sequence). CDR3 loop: CSASGSTGHNEQFF. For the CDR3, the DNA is TGCAGTGCTTCGGGTTCAACAGGACACAATGAGCAGTTCTTC.

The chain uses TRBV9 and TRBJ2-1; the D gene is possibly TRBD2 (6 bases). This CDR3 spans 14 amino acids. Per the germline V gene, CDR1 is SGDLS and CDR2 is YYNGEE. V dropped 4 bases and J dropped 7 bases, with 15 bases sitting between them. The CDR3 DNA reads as TGTGCCAGCAGCCCTCACAGACTAGTGAATGAGCAGTTCTTC. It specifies CASSPHRLVNEQFF.

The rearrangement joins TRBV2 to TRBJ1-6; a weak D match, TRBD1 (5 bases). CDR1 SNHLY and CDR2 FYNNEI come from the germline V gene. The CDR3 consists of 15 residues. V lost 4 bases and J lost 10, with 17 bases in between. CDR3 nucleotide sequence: TGTGCCAGCAGTGTTGAAAGTGGGGCCGCCTCACCCCTCCACTTT. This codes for CASSVESGAASPLHF.

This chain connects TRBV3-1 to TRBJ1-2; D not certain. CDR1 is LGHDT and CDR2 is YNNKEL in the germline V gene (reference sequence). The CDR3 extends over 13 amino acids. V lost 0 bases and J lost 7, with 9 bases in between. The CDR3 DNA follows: TGTGCCAGCAGCCAAGATCAACCCAGTGGCTACACCTTC. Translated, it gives CASSQDQPSGYTF.

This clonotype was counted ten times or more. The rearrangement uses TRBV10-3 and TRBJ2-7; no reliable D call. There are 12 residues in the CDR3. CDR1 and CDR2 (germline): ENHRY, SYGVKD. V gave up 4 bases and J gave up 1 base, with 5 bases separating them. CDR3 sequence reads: CAISGSSYEQYF. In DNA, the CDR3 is TGTGCCATCAGTGGTTCGTCCTACGAGCAGTACTTC.

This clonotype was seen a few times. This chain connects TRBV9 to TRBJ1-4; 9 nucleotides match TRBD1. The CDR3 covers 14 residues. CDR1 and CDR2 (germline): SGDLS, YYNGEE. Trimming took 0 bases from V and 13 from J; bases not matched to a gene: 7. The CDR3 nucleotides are TGTGCCAGCAGCGTAGGTTCTGGGACAGGGATACTGTTTTTT. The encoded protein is CASSVGSGTGILFF.

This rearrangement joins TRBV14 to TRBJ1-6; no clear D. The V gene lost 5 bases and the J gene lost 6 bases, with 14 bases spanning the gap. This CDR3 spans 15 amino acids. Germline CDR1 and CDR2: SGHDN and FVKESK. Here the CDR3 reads CASSLRRNINSPLHF. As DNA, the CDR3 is TGTGCCAGCAGCTTACGACGGAATATTAATTCACCCCTCCACTTT.

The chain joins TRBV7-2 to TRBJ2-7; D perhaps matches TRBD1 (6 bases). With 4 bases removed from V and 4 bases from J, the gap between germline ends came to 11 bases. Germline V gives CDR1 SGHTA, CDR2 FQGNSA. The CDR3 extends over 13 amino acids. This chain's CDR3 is CASSSRDKYEQYF. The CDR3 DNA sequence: TGTGCCAGCAGCTCCCGGGACAAGTACGAGCAGTACTTC.

The CDR3: CASSLTSGRAEQYF. The CDR3 DNA sequence: TGTGCCAGCAGCTTAACTAGCGGGAGGGCCGAGCAGTACTTC. The rearrangement uses TRBV13 and TRBJ2-7, with TRBD2 identical over 13 bases. V shed 2 bases, J shed 6 bases, and the junction held 1 base outside the gene matches. The germline gives CDR1 PRHDT, CDR2 FYEKMQ (reference sequence). The CDR3 runs 14 residues.

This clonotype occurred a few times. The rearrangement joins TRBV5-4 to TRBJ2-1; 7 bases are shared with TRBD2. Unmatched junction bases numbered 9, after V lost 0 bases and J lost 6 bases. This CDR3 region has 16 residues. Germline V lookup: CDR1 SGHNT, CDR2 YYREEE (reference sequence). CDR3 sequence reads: CASSLDPGGPTNEQFF. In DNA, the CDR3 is TGTGCCAGCAGCTTGGATCCGGGAGGCCCTACCAATGAGCAGTTCTTC.

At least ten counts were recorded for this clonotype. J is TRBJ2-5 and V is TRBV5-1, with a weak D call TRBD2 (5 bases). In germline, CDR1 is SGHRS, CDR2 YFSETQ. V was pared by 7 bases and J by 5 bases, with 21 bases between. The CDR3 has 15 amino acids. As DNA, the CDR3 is TGCGCCAGCCGCCGGGGTGAAGGTTGGAAGGAGACCCAGTACTTC. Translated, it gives CASRRGEGWKETQYF.

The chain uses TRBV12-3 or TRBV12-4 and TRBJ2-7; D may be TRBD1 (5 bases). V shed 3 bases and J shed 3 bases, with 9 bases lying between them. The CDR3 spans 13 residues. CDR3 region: CASSFGHLYEQYF. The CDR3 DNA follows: TGTGCCAGCAGTTTCGGACACCTCTACGAGCAGTACTTC.

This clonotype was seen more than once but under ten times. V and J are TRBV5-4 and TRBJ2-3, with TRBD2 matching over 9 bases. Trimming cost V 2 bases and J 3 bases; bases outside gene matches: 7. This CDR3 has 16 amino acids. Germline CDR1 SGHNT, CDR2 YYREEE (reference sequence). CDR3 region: CASSFGLAQLTDTQYF. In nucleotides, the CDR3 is TGTGCCAGCAGCTTCGGACTAGCGCAGTTGACAGATACGCAGTATTTT. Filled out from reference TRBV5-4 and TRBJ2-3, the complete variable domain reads ETGVTQSPTHLIKTRGQQVTLRCSSQSGHNTVSWYQQALGQGPQFIFQYYREEENGRGNFPPRFSGLQFPNYSSELNVNALELDDSALYLCASSFGLAQLTDTQYFGPGTRLTVL.

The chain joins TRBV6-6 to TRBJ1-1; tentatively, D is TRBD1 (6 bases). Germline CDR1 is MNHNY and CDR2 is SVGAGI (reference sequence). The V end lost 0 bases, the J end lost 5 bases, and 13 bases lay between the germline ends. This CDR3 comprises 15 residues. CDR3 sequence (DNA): TGTGCCAGCAGTTACTCGGGGGGCGCAAGGACTGAAGCTTTCTTT. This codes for CASSYSGGARTEAFF.

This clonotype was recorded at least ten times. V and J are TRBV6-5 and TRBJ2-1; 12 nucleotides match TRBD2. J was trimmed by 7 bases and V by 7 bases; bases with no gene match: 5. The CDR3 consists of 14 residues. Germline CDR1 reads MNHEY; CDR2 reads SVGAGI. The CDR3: CASTLAGGDNEQFF. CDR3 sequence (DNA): TGTGCCAGCACTCTAGCGGGAGGGGATAATGAGCAGTTCTTC.

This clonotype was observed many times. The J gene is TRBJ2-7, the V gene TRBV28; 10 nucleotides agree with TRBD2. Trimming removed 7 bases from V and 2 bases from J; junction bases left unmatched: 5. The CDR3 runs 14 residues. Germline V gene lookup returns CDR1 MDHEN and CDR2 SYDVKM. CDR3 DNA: TGTGCCAGCATCCTTAGCGGGAGGCCCTACGAGCAGTACTTC. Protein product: CASILSGRPYEQYF.

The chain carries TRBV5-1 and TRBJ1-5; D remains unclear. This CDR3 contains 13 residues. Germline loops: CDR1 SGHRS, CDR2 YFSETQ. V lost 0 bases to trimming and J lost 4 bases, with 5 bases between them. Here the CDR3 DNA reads TGCGCCAGCAGCTTGGGGGAGAATCAGCCCCAGCATTTT. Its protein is CASSLGENQPQHF.

The CDR3 DNA follows: TGTGCCAGCAGTTTGACTGGACAGGGGGAAAAACTGTTTTTT. Translated, it gives CASSLTGQGEKLFF. The genes are TRBV28 and TRBJ1-4, with 9 bases identical to TRBD1. The CDR3 runs to 14 residues. V shed 3 bases, J shed 8 bases, and the junction held 4 bases outside the gene matches. The germline CDR1 and CDR2 sequences are MDHEN and SYDVKM. The full variable domain, completed using reference TRBV28 and TRBJ1-4, is DVKVTQSSRYLVKRTGEKVFLECVQDMDHENMFWYRQDPGLGLRLIYFSYDVKMKEKGDIPEGYSVSREKKERFSLILESASTNQTSMYLCASSLTGQGEKLFFGSGTQLSVL.

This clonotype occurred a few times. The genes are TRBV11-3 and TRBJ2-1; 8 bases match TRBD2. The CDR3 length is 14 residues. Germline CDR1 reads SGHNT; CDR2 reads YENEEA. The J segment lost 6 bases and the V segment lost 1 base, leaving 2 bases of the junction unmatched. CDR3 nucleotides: TGTGCCAGCAGCTTAGTCAGCGGGAGCAATGAGCAGTTCTTC. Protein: CASSLVSGSNEQFF.

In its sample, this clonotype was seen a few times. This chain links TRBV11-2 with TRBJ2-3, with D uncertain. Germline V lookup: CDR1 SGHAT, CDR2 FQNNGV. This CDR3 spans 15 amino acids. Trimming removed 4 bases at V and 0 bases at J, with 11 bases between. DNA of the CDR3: TGTGCCAGCAGCTCCCGAGCAGCTAGCACAGATACGCAGTATTTT. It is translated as CASSSRAASTDTQYF.

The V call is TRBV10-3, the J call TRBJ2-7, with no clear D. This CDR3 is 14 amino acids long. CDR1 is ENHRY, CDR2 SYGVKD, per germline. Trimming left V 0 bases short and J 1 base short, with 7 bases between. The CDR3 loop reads CAISESTPSYEQYF. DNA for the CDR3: TGTGCCATCAGTGAGTCGACACCTTCCTACGAGCAGTACTTC.